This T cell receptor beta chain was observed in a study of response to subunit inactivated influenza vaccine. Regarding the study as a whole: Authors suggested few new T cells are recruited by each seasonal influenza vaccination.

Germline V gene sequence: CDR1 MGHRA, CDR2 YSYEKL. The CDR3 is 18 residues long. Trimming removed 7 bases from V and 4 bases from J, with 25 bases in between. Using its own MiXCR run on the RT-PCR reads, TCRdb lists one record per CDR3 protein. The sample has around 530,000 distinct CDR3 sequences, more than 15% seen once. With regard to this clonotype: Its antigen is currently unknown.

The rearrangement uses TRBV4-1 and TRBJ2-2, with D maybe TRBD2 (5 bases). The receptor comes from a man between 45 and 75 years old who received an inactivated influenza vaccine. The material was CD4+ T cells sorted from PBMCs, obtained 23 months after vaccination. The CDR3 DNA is TGCGCCAGCAAGGAGCGGCACATTCTTTCACGCGTCACCGGGGAGCTGTTTTTT. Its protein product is CASKERHILSRVTGELFF.